The rows below give T cell receptor beta chains drawn from one sample of a study of OX40 agonist ivuxolimab in advanced cancers. Clones were read by immunoSEQ multiplex PCR, and TCRdb kept only the in-frame ones, dropping some. The sample consists of 70,000 to 95,000 clones, about 94% of them appearing once. The source was CD4+ or CD8+ T cells sorted from blood, collected in a trial of the OX40 agonist ivuxolimab. These receptors were taken from an adult with an advanced solid tumor such as melanoma, head and neck, liver or kidney cancer. Each CDR3 is given with its conserved first and last residue. The order of the fields is J gene, CDR3 length, V gene, D gene, clone size, CDR3 protein, CDR3 DNA. D genes are given only for firm matches. Clone size is shown for a subset of rows, as once, few, many or a class of expanded clone.

TRBJ2-3,16,TRBV9,TRBD1,.,CASSDPTGGVTDTQYF,TGTGCCAGCAGCGACCCCACAGGGGGTGTTACAGATACGCAGTATTTT
TRBJ2-1,18,TRBV27,TRBD2,.,CASSLSPGGGFSYNEQFF,TGTGCCAGCAGTTTATCGCCCGGGGGAGGGTTCTCCTACAATGAGCAGTTCTTC
TRBJ2-2,16,TRBV7-9,.,.,CASSLADIPNTGELFF,TGTGCCAGCAGCTTAGCGGACATTCCGAACACCGGGGAGCTGTTTTTT
TRBJ2-1,16,TRBV19,TRBD2,.,CASNPLGGGSYNEQFF,TGTGCCAGTAACCCCCTCGGCGGGGGCTCCTACAATGAGCAGTTCTTC
TRBJ1-2,14,TRBV27,TRBD1,.,CASSLRTGSYGYTF,TGTGCCAGCAGTTTAAGGACAGGATCCTATGGCTACACCTTC
TRBJ2-7,13,TRBV9,TRBD1,.,CASSPRTGPEQYF,TGTGCCAGCAGCCCCCGGACAGGCCCCGAGCAGTACTTC
TRBJ1-2,14,TRBV5-1,.,.,CASSPPGTLYGYTF,TGCGCCAGCAGCCCACCCGGGACACTCTATGGCTACACCTTC
TRBJ1-2,15,TRBV27,.,.,CASSLSLGSGYGYTF,TGTGCCAGCAGTTTATCGCTGGGATCGGGCTATGGCTACACCTTC
TRBJ1-1,14,TRBV7-2,.,.,CASSLGPGDTEAFF,TGTGCCAGCAGCTTAGGACCTGGGGACACTGAAGCTTTCTTT
TRBJ1-3,16,TRBV15,.,.,CATSRARDLSGNTIYF,TGTGCCACCAGCAGAGCTAGGGACCTCTCTGGAAACACCATATATTTT
TRBJ2-1,22,TRBV7-8,TRBD2,.,CASSPIGDRTAGLAGIDNEQFF,TGTGCCAGCAGCCCCATCGGGGACCGAACCGCGGGGCTAGCGGGAATCGACAATGAGCAGTTCTTC
TRBJ1-2,14,TRBV28,.,.,CASSFPTDNYGYTF,TGTGCCAGCAGTTTTCCGACAGATAACTATGGCTACACCTTC
TRBJ2-3,15,TRBV4-3,TRBD1,.,CASSVSRGQGDTQYF,TGCGCCAGCTCCGTGAGCAGGGGGCAGGGAGATACGCAGTATTTT
TRBJ1-1,11,TRBV5-6,.,.,CASSSRTEAFF,TGTGCCAGCTCATCCCGAACTGAAGCTTTCTTT
TRBJ2-5,13,TRBV27,TRBD2,.,CASRAGGGETQYF,TGTGCCAGCAGAGCGGGAGGAGGAGAGACCCAGTACTTC
TRBJ2-1,13,TRBV29-1,.,.,CSVDELGEGEQFF,TGCAGCGTTGACGAACTGGGGGAAGGTGAGCAGTTCTTC
TRBJ2-6,18,TRBV19,TRBD1,.,CASSNRDSYKTGANVLTF,TGTGCCAGTAGTAACCGGGACAGTTACAAAACTGGGGCCAACGTCCTGACTTTC
TRBJ2-7,15,TRBV19,TRBD1,.,CASSIDLRGPYEQYF,TGTGCCAGTAGTATAGATCTAAGGGGGCCTTACGAGCAGTACTTC
TRBJ2-7,12,TRBV29-1,.,once,CSVSTGSYEQYF,TGCAGCGTTTCGACAGGTTCCTACGAGCAGTACTTC
TRBJ1-1,15,TRBV11-2,.,.,CASSRGGGLNTEAFF,TGTGCCAGCAGCAGAGGGGGGGGCTTGAACACTGAAGCTTTCTTT
TRBJ2-7,13,TRBV28,.,.,CASSAGVLYEQYF,TGTGCCAGCAGCGCAGGGGTCTTATACGAGCAGTACTTC
TRBJ2-3,15,TRBV27,.,few,CASSLAGARTDTQYF,TGTGCCAGCAGTTTAGCGGGGGCCAGGACAGATACGCAGTATTTT
TRBJ2-6,15,TRBV27,.,.,CASSLLGSGANVLTF,TGTGCCAGCAGTTTATTGGGCTCTGGGGCCAACGTCCTGACTTTC